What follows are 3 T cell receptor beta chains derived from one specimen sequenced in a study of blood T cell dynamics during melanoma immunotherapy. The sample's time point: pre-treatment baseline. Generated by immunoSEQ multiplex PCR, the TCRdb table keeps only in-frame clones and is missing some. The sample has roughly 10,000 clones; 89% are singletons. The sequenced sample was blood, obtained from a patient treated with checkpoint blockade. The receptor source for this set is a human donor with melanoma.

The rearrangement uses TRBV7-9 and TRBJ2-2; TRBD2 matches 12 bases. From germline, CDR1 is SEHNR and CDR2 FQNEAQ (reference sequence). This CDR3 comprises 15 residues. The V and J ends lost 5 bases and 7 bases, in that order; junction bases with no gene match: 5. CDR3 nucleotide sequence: TGTGCCAGCAGCGGCGGGACTAGCGGGCACGGGGAGCTGTTTTTT. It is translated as CASSGGTSGHGELFF.

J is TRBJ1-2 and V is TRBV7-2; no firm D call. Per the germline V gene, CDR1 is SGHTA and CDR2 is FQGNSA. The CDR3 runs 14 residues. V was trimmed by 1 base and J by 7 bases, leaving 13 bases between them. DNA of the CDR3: TGTGCCAGCAGCTTAGACCCAGGCTCTAGTGGCTACACCTTC. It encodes CASSLDPGSSGYTF.

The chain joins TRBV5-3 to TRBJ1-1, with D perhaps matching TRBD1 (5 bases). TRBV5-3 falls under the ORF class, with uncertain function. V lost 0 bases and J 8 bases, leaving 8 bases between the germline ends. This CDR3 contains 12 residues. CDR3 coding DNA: TGTGCCAGAAGCTTGGAGGCAGGGGAAGCTTTCTTT. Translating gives CARSLEAGEAFF.